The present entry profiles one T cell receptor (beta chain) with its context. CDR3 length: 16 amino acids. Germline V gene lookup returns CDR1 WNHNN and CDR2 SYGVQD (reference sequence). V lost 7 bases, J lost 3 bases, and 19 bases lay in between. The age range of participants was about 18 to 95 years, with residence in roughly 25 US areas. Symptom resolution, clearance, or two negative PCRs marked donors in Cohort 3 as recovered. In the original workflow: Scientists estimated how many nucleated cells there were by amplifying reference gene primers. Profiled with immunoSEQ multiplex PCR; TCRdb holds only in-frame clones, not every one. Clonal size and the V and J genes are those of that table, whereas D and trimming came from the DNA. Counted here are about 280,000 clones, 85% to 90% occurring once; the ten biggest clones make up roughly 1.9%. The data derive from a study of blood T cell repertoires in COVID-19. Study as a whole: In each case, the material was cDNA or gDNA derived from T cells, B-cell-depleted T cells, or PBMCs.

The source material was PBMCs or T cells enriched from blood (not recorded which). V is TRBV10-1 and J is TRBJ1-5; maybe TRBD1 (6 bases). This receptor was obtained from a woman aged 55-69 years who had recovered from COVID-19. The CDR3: CASITGIGGDNQPQHF. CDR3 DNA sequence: TGCGCCAGCATCACGGGCATAGGGGGTGACAATCAGCCCCAGCATTTT.